Only a few counts were recorded for the clone carrying this T cell receptor beta chain. Its matching antigen is unknown. The CDR3 has 17 amino acids. Germline CDR1 MNHNS, CDR2 SASEGT. Trimming stripped 7 bases from V and 0 bases from J, with 20 bases between. This entry is derived from a study of CD8 T cells in ankylosing spondylitis. Findings of the study overall: Matched synovial fluid from ankylosing spondylitis patients was reported to be enriched for disease-linked clones. Disease-linked clones had a CD8+ phenotype and relatively low frequency in peripheral blood. About eight highly homologous variants made up a TCR beta motif that seemed to typify ankylosing spondylitis blood. Certain motif variants had earlier appeared in reactive arthritis synovial fluid and blood.

In making TCR beta libraries, quantitative 5'-RACE with molecular barcodes was used. TCRdb fed the 5' RACE reads into MiXCR, producing one record per CDR3 protein. The sample carries about 440,000 distinct CDR3 sequences, 17% recorded once. The receptor was isolated from a male donor with ankylosing spondylitis. V is TRBV6-1 and J is TRBJ2-3, with D possibly TRBD2 on 7 matching bases. Material: blood, either unsorted or a sorted T cell fraction (not recorded which). CDR3 nucleotide sequence: TGTGCCAGCACCAAGAGGGGGAGGGGCACTAGCACAGATACGCAGTATTTT. It translates to CASTKRGRGTSTDTQYF.